The clone carrying this T cell receptor (beta chain) was detected many times. Its antigen is not known. From germline, CDR1 is SGDLS and CDR2 YYNGEE. V lost 3 bases to trimming and J lost 2 bases, with 14 bases between them. This CDR3 is built from 15 residues. The authors ran a second PCR of roughly 7 to 11 cycles using a sample-barcoded 5' primer and a J-beta primer mix. TCRdb independently ran MiXCR on the 5' RACE reads; one entry per CDR3 protein. This sample has about 640,000 distinct CDR3 sequences, with about 30% found just once. Total RNA extraction produced at least 6 micrograms (per sample) for the study. The data originate from a study of blood T cells in healthy people across ages. Findings and caveats of the study: Older age coincided with a roughly linear decline in TCR beta diversity per million T cells. Samples with more naive T cells showed higher observed beta diversity.

The TCR originated in a woman of 80 years or more in good health. V usage is TRBV9 and J usage is TRBJ1-2; possible D gene TRBD1, 5 bases. Material: blood. CDR3: CASSGPGKSNYGYTF. The CDR3 DNA sequence: TGTGCCAGCAGCGGACCAGGGAAATCCAACTATGGCTACACCTTC.